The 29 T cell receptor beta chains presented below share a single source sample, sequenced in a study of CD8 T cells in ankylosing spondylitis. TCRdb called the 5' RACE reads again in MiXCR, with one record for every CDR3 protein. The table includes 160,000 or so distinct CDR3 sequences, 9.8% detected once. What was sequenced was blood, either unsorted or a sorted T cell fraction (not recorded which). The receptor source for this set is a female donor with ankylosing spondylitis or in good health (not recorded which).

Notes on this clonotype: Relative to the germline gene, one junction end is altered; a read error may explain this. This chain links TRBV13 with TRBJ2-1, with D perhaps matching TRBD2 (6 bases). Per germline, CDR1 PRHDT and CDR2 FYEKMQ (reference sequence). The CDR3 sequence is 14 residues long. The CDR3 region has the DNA TGTGCCAGCAGTTTAGCGGCCCCCTACAATGAGCAGTTCTTC. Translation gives CASSLAAPYNEQFF.

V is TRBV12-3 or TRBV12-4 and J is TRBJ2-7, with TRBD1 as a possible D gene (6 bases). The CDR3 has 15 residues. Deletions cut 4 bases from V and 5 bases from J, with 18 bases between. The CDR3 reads CASSSTDRSPHEQYF. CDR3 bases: TGTGCCAGCAGTTCCACAGACAGGTCCCCCCACGAGCAGTACTTC.

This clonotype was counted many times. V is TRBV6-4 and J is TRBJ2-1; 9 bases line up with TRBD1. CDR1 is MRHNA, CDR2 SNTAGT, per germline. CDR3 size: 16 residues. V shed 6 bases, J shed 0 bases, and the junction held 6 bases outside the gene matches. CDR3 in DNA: TGTGCCAGCAGCGTACAGGGGGCGGACTCCTACAATGAGCAGTTCTTC. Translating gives CASSVQGADSYNEQFF.

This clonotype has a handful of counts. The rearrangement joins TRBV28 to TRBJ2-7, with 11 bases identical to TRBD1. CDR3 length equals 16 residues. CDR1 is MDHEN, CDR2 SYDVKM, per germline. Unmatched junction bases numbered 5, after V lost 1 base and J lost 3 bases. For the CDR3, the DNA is TGTGCCAGCAGTTTATTATGGGGGACAGGGGGCTACGAGCAGTACTTC. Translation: CASSLLWGTGGYEQYF.

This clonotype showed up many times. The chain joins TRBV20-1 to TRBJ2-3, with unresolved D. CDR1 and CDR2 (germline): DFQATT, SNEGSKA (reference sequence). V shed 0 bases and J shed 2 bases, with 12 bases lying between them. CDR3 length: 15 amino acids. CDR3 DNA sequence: TGCAGTGCTAGAGAAACTCGGTATCACACAGATACGCAGTATTTT. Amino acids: CSARETRYHTDTQYF.

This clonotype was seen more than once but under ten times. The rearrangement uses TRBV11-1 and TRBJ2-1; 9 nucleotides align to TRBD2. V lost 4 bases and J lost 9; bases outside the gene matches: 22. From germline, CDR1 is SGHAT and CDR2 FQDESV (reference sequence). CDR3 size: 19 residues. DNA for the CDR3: TGTGCCAGCAGCTCTCCTCCCGCTCTAGCGGGGCCAGCCCGGGGTGAGCAGTTCTTC. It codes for CASSSPPALAGPARGEQFF.

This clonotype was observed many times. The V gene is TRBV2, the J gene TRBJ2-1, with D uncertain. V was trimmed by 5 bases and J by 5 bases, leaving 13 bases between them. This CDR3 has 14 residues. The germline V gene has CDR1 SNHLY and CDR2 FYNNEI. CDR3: CASSYRWEDNEQFF. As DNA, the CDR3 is TGTGCCAGCAGTTACCGGTGGGAAGACAATGAGCAGTTCTTC.

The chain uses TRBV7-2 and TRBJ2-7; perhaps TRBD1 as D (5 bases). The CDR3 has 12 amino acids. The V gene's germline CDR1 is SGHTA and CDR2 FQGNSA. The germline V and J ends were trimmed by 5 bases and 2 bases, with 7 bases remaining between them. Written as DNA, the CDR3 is TGTGCCAGCAGCGTGACAGCCTACGAGCAGTACTTC. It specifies CASSVTAYEQYF.

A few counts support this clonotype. The CDR3 region is CASSLSRLTEAFF. DNA for the CDR3: TGTGCCAGCAGCTTATCACGGCTCACTGAAGCTTTCTTT. The chain is built from TRBV7-2 and TRBJ1-1; D is unclear. V was shortened by 2 bases and J by 4 bases, with 8 bases between the two germline ends. The CDR3 has 13 residues. The germline V gene has CDR1 SGHTA and CDR2 FQGNSA.

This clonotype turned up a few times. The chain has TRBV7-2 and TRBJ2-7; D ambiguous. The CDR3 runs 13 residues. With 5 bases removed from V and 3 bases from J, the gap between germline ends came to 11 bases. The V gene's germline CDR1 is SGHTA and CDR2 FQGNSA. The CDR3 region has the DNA TGTGCCAGCAGCCCAAAACAGAACTACGAGCAGTACTTC. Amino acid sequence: CASSPKQNYEQYF.

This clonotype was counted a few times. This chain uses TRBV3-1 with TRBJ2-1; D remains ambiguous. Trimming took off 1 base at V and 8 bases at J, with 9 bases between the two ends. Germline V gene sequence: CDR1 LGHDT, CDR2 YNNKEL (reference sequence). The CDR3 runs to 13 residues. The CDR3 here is CASSQGAVDEQFF. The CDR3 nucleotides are TGTGCCAGCAGCCAAGGGGCCGTCGATGAGCAGTTCTTC.

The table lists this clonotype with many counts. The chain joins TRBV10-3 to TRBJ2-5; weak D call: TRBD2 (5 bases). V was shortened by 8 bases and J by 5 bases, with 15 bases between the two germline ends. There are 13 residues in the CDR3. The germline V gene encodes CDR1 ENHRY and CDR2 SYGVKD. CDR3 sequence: CAIPPGSWETQYF. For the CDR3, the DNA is TGTGCCATCCCCCCTGGGAGTTGGGAGACCCAGTACTTC.

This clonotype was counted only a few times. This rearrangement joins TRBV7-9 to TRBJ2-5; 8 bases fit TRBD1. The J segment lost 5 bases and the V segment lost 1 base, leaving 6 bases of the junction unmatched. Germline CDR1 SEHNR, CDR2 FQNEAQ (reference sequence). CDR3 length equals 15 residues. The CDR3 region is CASSLGQGMKETQYF. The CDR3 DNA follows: TGTGCCAGCAGCTTAGGACAGGGGATGAAGGAGACCCAGTACTTC.

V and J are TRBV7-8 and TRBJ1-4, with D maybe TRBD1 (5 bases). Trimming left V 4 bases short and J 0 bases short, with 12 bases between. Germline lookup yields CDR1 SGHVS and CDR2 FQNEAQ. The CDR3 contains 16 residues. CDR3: CASSWGWTATNEKLFF. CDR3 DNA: TGTGCCAGCAGCTGGGGGTGGACGGCAACTAATGAAAAACTGTTTTTT.

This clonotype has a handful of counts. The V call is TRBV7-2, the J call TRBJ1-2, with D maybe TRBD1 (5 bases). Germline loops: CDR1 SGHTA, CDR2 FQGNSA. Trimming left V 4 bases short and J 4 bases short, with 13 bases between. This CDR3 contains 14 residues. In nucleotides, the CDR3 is TGTGCCAGCAGCTCGGGGGTGGAGAGCTATGGCTACACCTTC. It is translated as CASSSGVESYGYTF.

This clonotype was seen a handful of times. CDR3 in DNA: TGTGCCAGCAGCTTCCTGACTAGCGGGAGGCCAGAGACCCAGTACTTC. Translated: CASSFLTSGRPETQYF. This chain links TRBV7-2 with TRBJ2-5; 13 bases agree with TRBD2. The germline V gene has CDR1 SGHTA and CDR2 FQGNSA. The junction had 5 bases not matched to a gene; V was cut back by 3 bases and J by 4 bases. The CDR3 totals 16 residues. The full variable domain, in which reference TRBV7-2 and TRBJ2-5 provide the parts outside the CDR3, is GAGVSQSPSNKVTEKGKDVELRCDPISGHTALYWYRQSLGQGLEFLIYFQGNSAPDKSGLPSDRFSAERTGGSVSTLTIQRTQQEDSAVYLCASSFLTSGRPETQYFGPGTRLLVL.

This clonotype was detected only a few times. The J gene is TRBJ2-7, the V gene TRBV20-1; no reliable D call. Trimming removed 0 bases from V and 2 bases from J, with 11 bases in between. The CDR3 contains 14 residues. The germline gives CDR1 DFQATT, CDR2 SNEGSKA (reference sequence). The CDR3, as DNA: TGCAGTGCTAGAGATCGCGTACCCACCTACGAGCAGTACTTC. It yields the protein CSARDRVPTYEQYF.

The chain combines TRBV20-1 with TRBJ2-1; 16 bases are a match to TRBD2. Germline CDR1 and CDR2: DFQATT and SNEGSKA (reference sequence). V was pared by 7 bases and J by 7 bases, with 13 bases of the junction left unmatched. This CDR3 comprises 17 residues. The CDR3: CSVTTGTSGRAGNEQFF. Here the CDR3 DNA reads TGCAGTGTTACGACTGGGACTAGCGGGAGGGCCGGTAATGAGCAGTTCTTC.

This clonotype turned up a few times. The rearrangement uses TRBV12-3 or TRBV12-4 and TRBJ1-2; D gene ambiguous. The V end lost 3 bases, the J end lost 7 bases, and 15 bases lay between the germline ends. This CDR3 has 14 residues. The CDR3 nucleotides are TGTGCCAGCAGTTTCCGCGAGGTATATGGTGGCTACACCTTC. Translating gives CASSFREVYGGYTF.

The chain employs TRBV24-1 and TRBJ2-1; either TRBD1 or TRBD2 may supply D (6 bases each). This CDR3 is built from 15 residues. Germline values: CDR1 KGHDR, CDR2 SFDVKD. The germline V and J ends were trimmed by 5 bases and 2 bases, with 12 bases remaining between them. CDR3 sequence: CATSAGGLTYNEQFF. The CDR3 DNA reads TGTGCCACCAGTGCTGGGGGGCTTACCTACAATGAGCAGTTCTTC.

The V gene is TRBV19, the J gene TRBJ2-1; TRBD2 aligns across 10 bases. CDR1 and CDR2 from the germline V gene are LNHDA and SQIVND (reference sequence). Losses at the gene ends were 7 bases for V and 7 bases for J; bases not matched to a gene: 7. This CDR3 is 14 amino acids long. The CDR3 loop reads CASKGSGRENEQFF. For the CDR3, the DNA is TGTGCCAGTAAAGGGAGCGGGAGGGAAAATGAGCAGTTCTTC.

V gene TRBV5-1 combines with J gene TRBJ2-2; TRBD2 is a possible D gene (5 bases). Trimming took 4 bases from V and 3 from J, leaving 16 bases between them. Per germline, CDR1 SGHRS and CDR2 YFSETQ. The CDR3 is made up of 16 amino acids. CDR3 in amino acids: CASSQIALRYTGELFF. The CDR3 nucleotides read TGCGCCAGCAGCCAGATAGCGCTGCGGTACACCGGGGAGCTGTTTTTT.

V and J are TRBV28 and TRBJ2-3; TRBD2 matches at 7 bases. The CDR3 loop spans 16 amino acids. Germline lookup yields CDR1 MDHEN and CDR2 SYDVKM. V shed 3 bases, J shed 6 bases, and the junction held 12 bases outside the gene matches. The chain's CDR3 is CASSFDLAAPRDTQYF. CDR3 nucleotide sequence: TGTGCCAGCAGTTTTGATCTAGCGGCCCCACGCGATACGCAGTATTTT.

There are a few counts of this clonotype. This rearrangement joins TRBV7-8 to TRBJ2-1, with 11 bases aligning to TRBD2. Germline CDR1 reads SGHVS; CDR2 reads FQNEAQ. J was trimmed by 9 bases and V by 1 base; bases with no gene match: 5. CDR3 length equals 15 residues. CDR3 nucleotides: TGTGCCAGCAGCTTAGGACTAGCGGGAATCGGTGAGCAGTTCTTC. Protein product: CASSLGLAGIGEQFF.

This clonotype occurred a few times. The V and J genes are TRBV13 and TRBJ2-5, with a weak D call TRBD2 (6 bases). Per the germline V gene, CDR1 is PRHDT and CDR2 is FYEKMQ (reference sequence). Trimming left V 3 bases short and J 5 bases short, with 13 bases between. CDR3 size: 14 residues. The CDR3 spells CASSFRQRAETQYF. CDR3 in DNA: TGTGCCAGCAGCTTTCGACAGCGGGCGGAGACCCAGTACTTC. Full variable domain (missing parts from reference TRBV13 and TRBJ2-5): AAGVIQSPRHLIKEKRETATLKCYPIPRHDTVYWYQQGPGQDPQFLISFYEKMQSDKGSIPDRFSAQQFSDYHSELNMSSLELGDSALYFCASSFRQRAETQYFGPGTRLLVL.

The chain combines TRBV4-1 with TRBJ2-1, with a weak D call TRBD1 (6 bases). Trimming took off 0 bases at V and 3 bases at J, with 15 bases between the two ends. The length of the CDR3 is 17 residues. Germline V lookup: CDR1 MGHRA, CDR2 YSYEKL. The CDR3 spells CASSQDVWTENYNEQFF. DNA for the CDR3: TGCGCCAGCAGCCAAGACGTCTGGACAGAGAACTACAATGAGCAGTTCTTC.

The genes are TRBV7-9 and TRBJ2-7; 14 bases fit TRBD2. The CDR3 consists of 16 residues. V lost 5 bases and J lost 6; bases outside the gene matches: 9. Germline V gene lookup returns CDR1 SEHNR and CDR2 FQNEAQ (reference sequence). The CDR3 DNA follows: TGTGCCAGCAGCCCCCTGGGACTAGCGGGAGCCTCCGAGCAGTACTTC. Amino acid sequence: CASSPLGLAGASEQYF.

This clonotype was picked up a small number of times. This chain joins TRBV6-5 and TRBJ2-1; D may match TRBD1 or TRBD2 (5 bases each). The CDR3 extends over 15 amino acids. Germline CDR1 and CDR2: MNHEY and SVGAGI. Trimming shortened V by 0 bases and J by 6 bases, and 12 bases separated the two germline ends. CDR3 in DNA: TGTGCCAGCAGTTACTCGAGGCAGGGACCCAATGAGCAGTTCTTC. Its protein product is CASSYSRQGPNEQFF.

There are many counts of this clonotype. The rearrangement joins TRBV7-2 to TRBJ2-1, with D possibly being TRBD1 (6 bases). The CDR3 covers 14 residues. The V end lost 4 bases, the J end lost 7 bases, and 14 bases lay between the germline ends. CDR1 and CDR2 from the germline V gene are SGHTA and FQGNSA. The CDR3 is CASSSHPRGNEQFF. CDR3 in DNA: TGTGCCAGCAGCTCCCACCCTAGGGGGAATGAGCAGTTCTTC.